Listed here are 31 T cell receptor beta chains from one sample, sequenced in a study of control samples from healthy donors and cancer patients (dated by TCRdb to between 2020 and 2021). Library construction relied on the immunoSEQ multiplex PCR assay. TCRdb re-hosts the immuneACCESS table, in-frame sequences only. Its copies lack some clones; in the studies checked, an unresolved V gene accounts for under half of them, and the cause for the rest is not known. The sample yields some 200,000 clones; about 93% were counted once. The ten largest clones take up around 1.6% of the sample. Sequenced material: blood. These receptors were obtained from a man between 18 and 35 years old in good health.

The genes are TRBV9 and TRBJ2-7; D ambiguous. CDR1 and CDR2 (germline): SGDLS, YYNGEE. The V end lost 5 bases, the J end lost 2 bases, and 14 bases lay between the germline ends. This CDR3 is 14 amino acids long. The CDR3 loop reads CASSLDATPYEQYF. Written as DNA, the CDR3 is TGTGCCAGCAGTTTGGACGCCACTCCCTACGAGCAGTACTTC.

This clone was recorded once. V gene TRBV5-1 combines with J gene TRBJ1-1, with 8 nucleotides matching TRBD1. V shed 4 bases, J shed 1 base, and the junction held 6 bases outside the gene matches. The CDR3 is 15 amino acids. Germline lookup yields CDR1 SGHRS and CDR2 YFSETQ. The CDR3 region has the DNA TGCGCCAGCAGCCTAGGCGGACAGGGGAACACTGAAGCTTTCTTT. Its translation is CASSLGGQGNTEAFF.

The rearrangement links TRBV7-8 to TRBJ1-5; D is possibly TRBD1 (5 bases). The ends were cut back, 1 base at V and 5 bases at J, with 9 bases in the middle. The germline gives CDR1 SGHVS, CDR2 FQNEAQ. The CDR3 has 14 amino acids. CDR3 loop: CASSLVLGDQPQHF. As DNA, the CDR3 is TGTGCCAGCAGCTTAGTTCTGGGGGATCAGCCCCAGCATTTT.

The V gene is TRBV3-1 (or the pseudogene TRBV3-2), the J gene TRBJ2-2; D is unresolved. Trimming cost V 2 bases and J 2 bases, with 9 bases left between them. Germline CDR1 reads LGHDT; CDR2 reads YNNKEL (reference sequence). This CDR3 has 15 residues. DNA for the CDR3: TGTGCCAGCAGCCAATACGGATTTAACACCGGGGAGCTGTTTTTT. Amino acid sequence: CASSQYGFNTGELFF.

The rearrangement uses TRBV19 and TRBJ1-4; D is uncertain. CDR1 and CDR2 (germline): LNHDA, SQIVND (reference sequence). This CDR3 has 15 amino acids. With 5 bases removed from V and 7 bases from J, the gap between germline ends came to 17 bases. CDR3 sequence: CASSPARVMSEKLFF. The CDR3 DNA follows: TGTGCCAGTAGTCCTGCTAGGGTTATGAGTGAAAAACTGTTTTTT.

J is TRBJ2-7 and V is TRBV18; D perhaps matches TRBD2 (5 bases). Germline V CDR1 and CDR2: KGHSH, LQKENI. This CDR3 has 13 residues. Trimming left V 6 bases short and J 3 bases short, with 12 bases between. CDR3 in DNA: TGTGCCAGCTCTCCGGGGATCAACTACGAGCAGTACTTC. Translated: CASSPGINYEQYF.

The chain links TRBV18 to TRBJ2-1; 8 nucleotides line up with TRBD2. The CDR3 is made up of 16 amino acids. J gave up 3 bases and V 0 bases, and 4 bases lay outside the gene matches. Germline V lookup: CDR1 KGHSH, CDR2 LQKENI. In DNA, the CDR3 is TGTGCCAGCTCACCACCAGTAGCGGGGCACTACAATGAGCAGTTCTTC. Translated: CASSPPVAGHYNEQFF. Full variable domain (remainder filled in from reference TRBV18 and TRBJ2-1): NAGVMQNPRHLVRRRGQEARLRCSPMKGHSHVYWYRQLPEEGLKFMVYLQKENIIDESGMPKERFSAEFPKEGPSILRIQQVVRGDSAAYFCASSPPVAGHYNEQFFGPGTRLTVL.

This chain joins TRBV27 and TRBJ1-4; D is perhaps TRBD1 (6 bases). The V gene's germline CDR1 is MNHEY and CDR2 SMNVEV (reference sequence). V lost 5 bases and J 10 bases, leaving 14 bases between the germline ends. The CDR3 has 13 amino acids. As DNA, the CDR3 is TGTGCCAGCAGTCCATCAGGGGTAGGAAAACTGTTTTTT. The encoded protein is CASSPSGVGKLFF.

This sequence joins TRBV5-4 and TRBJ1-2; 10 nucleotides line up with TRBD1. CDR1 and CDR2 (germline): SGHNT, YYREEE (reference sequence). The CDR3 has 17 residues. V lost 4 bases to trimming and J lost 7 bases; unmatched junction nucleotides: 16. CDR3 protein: CASSLKTGGQGTSGYTF. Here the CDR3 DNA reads TGTGCCAGCAGCCTAAAGACCGGGGGACAGGGGACGAGTGGCTACACCTTC.

As DNA, the CDR3 is TGTGCCAGCAGCGAACACCCCGGCTATAGCAATCAGCCCCAGCATTTT. It translates to CASSEHPGYSNQPQHF. The gene calls are TRBV2 and TRBJ1-5; no reliable D call. The germline gives CDR1 SNHLY, CDR2 FYNNEI. V was trimmed by 6 bases and J by 0 bases, leaving 15 bases between them. The CDR3 has 16 residues.

The CDR3 nucleotides are TGTGCCAGCAGCTCGCCGGGGACTAGCGGGGAGTACAATGAGCAGTTCTTC. As protein: CASSSPGTSGEYNEQFF. This rearrangement joins TRBV7-3 to TRBJ2-1, with TRBD2 matching 13 bases. In germline, CDR1 is SGHTA, CDR2 FQGTGA. V was clipped by 4 bases and J by 4 bases; unmatched bases: 7. The CDR3 has 17 amino acids.

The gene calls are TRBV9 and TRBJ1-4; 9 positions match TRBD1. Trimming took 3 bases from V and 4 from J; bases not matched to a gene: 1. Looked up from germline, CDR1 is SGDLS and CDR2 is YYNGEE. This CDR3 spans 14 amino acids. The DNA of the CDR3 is TGTGCCAGCAGCGAGGGACAGGGTAATGAAAAACTGTTTTTT. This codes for CASSEGQGNEKLFF.

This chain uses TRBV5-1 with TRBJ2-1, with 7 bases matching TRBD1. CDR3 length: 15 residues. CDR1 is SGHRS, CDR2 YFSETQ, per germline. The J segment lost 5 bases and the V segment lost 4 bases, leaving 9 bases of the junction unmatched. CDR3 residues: CASSTGTDINNEQFF. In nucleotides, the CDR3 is TGCGCCAGCAGCACCGGGACAGACATAAACAATGAGCAGTTCTTC.

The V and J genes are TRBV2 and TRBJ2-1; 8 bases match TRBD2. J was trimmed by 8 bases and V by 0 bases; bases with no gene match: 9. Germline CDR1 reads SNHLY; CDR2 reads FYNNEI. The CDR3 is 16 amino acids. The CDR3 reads CASSEARAGGYDEQFF. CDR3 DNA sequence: TGTGCCAGCAGTGAAGCGCGGGCGGGGGGCTATGATGAGCAGTTCTTC.

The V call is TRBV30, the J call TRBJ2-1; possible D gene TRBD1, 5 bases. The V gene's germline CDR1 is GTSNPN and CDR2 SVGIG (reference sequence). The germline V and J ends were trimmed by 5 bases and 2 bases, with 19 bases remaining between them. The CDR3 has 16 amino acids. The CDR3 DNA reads TGTGCCTGGGACCCAAAGGGGATAAGTCCCTACAATGAGCAGTTCTTC. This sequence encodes CAWDPKGISPYNEQFF.

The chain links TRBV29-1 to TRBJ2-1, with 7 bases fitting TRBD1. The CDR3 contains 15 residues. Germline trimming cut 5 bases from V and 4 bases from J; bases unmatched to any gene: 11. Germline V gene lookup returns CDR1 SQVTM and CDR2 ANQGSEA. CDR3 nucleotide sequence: TGCAGCGTTCGACACCGGGACAGCCCGTACAATGAGCAGTTCTTC. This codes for CSVRHRDSPYNEQFF.

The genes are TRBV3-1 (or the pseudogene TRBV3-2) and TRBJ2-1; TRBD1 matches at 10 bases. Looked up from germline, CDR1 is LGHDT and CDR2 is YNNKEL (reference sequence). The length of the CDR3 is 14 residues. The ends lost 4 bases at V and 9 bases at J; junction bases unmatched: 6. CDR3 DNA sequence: TGTGCCAGCAGCCGTCCGGGACAGGGGTTTGAGCAGTTCTTC. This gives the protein CASSRPGQGFEQFF.

The DNA of the CDR3 is TGTGCCACCTCCCGGGACCGGGGTGGGCCCCAGCATTTT. It codes for CATSRDRGGPQHF. The V gene is TRBV6-5, the J gene TRBJ1-5, with D possibly matching TRBD1 (5 bases). Germline V gene lookup returns CDR1 MNHEY and CDR2 SVGAGI. CDR3 length equals 13 residues. V dropped 10 bases and J dropped 9 bases, with 19 bases sitting between them.

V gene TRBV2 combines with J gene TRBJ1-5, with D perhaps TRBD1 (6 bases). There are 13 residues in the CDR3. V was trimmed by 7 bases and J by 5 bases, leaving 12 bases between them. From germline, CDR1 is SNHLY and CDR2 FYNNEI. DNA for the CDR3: TGTGCCAGCACCAGGGGATACGATCAGCCCCAGCATTTT. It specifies CASTRGYDQPQHF.

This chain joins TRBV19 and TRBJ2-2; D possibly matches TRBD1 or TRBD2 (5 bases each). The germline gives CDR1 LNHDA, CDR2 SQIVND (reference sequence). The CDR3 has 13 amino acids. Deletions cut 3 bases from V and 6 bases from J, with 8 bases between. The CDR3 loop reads CASSIRGAGELFF. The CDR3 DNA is TGTGCCAGTAGTATCAGAGGGGCCGGGGAGCTGTTTTTT.

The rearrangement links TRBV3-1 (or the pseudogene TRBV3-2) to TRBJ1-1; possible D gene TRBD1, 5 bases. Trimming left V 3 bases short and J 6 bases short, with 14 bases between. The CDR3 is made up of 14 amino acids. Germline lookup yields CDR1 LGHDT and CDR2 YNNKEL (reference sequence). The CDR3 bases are TGTGCCAGCAGCCAGGGGACCCAGGGAGCTGAAGCTTTCTTT. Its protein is CASSQGTQGAEAFF.

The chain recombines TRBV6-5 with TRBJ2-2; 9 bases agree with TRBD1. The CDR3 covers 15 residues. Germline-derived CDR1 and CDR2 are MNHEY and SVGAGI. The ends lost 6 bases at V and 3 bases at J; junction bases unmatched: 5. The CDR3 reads CASRFRTGDTGELFF. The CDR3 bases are TGTGCCAGCAGATTTCGGACAGGGGACACCGGGGAGCTGTTTTTT.

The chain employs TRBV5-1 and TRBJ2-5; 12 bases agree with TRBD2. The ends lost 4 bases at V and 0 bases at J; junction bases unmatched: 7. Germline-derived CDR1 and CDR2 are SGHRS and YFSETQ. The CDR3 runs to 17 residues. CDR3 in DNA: TGCGCCAGCAGCCCATTTGGACTAGCGGGGAACCAAGAGACCCAGTACTTC. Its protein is CASSPFGLAGNQETQYF. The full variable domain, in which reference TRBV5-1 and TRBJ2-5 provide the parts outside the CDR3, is KAGVTQTPRYLIKTRGQQVTLSCSPISGHRSVSWYQQTPGQGLQFLFEYFSETQRNKGNFPGRFSGRQFSNSRSEMNVSTLELGDSALYLCASSPFGLAGNQETQYFGPGTRLLVL.

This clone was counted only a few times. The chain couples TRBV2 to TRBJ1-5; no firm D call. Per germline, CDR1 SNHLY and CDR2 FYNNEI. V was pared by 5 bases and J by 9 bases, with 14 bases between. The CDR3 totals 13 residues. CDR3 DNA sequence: TGTGCCAGCAGTTCAGACACTCCTCGGCCCCAGCATTTT. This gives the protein CASSSDTPRPQHF.

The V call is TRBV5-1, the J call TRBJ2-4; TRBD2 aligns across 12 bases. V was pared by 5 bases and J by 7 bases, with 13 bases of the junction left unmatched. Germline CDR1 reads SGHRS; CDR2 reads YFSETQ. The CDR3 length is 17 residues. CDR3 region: CASSPGLAGTLLNIQYF. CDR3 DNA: TGCGCCAGCAGTCCTGGACTAGCGGGGACTCTTCTTAACATTCAGTACTTC.

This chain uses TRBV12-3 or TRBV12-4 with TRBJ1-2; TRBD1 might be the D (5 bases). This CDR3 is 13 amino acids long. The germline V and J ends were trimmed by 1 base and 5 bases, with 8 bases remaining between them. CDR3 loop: CASSLGQGYGYTF. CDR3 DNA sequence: TGTGCCAGCAGTTTAGGGCAGGGATATGGCTACACCTTC.

The CDR3 DNA reads TGTGCCAGCAGCTACAGGGCTGGGGCCAACGTCCTGACTTTC. It is translated as CASSYRAGANVLTF. The chain carries TRBV7-9 and TRBJ2-6; maybe TRBD1 (6 bases). The V end was cut by 4 bases, the J end by 2 bases, with 6 bases between. Per germline, CDR1 SEHNR and CDR2 FQNEAQ (reference sequence). The CDR3 is 14 amino acids.

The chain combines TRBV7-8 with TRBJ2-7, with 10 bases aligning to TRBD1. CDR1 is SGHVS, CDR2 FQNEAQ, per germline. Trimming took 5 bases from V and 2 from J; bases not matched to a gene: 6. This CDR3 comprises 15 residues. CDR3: CASSPRDRGTYEQYF. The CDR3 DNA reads TGTGCCAGCAGCCCCCGGGACAGGGGAACCTACGAGCAGTACTTC.

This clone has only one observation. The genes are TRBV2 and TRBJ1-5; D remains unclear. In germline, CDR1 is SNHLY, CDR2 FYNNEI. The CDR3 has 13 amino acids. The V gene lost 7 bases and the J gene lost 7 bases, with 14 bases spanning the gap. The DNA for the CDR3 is TGTGCCAGCATCCGCGACACAGAACAGCCCCAGCATTTT. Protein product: CASIRDTEQPQHF.

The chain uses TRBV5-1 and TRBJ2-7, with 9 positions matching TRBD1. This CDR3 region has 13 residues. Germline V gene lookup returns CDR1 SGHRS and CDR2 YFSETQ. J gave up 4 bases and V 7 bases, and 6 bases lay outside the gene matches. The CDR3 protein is CASGTGSFYEQYF. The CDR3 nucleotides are TGCGCCAGCGGGACAGGGAGCTTTTACGAGCAGTACTTC.

CDR3 region: CASSLGGTRQGAGRAFF. The DNA for the CDR3 is TGTGCCAGCAGCTTGGGTGGTACACGACAGGGGGCGGGCCGAGCTTTCTTT. The chain joins TRBV5-4 to TRBJ1-1; 10 bases align to TRBD1. Germline CDR1 reads SGHNT; CDR2 reads YYREEE (reference sequence). CDR3 size: 17 residues. V trimming: 0 bases; J trimming: 10 bases; junction bases outside the gene matches: 15. Combining the CDR3 with reference TRBV5-4 and TRBJ1-1 gives the whole variable domain ETGVTQSPTHLIKTRGQQVTLRCSSQSGHNTVSWYQQALGQGPQFIFQYYREEENGRGNFPPRFSGLQFPNYSSELNVNALELDDSALYLCASSLGGTRQGAGRAFFGQGTRLTVV.